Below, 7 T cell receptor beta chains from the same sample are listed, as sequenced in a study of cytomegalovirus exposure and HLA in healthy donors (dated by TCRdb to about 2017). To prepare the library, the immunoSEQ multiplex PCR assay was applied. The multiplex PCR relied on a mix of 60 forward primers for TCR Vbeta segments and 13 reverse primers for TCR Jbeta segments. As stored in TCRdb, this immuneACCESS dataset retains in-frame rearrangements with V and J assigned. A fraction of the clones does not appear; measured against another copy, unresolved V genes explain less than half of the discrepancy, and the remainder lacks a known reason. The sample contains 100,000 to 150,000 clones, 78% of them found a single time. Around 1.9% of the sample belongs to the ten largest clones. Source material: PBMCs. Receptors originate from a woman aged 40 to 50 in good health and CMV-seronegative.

CDR3 DNA: TGTGCCTGGGGAAGGGGTAATGAAAAACTGTTTTTT. It translates to CAWGRGNEKLFF. The chain has TRBV30 and TRBJ1-4, with D possibly TRBD1 on 5 matching bases. The germline V gene has CDR1 GTSNPN and CDR2 SVGIG (reference sequence). The CDR3 totals 12 residues. V gave up 5 bases and J gave up 4 bases, with 8 bases separating them.

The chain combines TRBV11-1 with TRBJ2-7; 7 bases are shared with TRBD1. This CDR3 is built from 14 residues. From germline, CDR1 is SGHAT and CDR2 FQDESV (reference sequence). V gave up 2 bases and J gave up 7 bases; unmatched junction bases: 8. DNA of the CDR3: TGTGCCAGCAGCTTAACCCAGGGGGTAGGAGAGCAGTACTTC. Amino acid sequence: CASSLTQGVGEQYF. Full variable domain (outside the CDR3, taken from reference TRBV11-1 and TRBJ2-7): EAEVAQSPRYKITEKSQAVAFWCDPISGHATLYWYRQILGQGPELLVQFQDESVVDDSQLPKDRFSAERLKGVDSTLKIQPAELGDSAMYLCASSLTQGVGEQYFGPGTRLTVT.

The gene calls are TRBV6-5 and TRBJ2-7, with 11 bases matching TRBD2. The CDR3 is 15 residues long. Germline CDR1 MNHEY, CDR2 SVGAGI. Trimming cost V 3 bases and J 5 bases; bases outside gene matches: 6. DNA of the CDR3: TGTGCCAGCAGTTATGGAGGGACTAGCGGACACGAGCAGTACTTC. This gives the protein CASSYGGTSGHEQYF.

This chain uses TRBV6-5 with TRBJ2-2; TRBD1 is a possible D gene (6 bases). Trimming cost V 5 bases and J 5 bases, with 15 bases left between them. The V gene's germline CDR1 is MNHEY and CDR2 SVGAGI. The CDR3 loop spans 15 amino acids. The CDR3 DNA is TGTGCCAGCAGTGGCGGTCACAGGGCGACCGGGGAGCTGTTTTTT. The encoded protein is CASSGGHRATGELFF.

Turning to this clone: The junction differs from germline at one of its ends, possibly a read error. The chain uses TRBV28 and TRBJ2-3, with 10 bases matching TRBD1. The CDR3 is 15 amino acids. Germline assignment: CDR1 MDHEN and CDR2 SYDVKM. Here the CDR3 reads CASNLGDRGLDTQYF. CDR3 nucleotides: TGTGCCAGCAATTTAGGGGACAGGGGATTGGATACGCAGTATTTT.

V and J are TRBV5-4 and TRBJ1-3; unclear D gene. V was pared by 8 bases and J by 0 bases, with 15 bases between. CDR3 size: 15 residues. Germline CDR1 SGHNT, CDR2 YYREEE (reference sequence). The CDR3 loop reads CASYPYGSSGNTIYF. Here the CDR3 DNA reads TGTGCCAGTTATCCCTACGGGAGCTCTGGAAACACCATATATTTT.

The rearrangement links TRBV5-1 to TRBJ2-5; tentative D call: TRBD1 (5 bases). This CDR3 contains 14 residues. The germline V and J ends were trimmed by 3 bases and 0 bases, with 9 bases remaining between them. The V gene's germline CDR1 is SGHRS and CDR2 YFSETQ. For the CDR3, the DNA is TGCGCCAGCAGCTCGTCAGGGTACCAAGAGACCCAGTACTTC. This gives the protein CASSSSGYQETQYF.